This T cell receptor beta chain derives from a study of T cell repertoires in cytomegalovirus infection. Study in general: A matching HLA type, together with CMV infection, was signaled by public TCR beta signatures. General study results and limits: There were carriers of CMV plus the relevant HLA, and cumulative public TCR beta family frequency identified them. Clonotype analysis showed dominance of the ex vivo response by HLA-C-restricted CMV-specific TCR beta clonotypes.

Deletions cut 4 bases from V and 5 bases from J, with 14 bases between. The CDR3 spans 15 residues. The germline V gene has CDR1 SGHDN and CDR2 FVKESK. With regard to this clonotype: The antigen remains undetermined.

TCRdb passed the reads through MiXCR, listing each CDR3 protein once. Found here are roughly 640,000 distinct CDR3 sequences, approximately 24% of them singletons; the top ten hold approximately 8%. This clonotype was obtained from a human donor in good health (CMV status not recorded). Some clones in this sample may be carry-over from other donors' samples. The sequenced sample was CD8+ T cells from PBMCs. V is TRBV14 and J is TRBJ1-4; tentatively, D is TRBD1 (6 bases). The CDR3 sequence: CASSPGTLKNEKLFF. The CDR3 DNA sequence: TGTGCCAGCAGCCCGGGGACACTAAAAAATGAAAAACTGTTTTTT.